The rows below give T cell receptor beta chains drawn from one sample of a study of post-analysis software for immune sequencing data. TCRdb reprocessed the PCR reads with MiXCR, giving one entry per CDR3 protein. This table has fewer than 850,000 distinct CDR3 sequences, about 32% appearing once. The sequenced sample consisted of blood. The source of these receptors is a girl aged 5-17 years with multiple sclerosis. Both conserved end residues are trimmed from each CDR3.

>12|TRBJ2-1|TRBV20-1
SARVLAGRYEQF
>11|TRBJ1-1|TRBV6-4
ASIKPPNTEAF
>10|TRBJ2-1|TRBV12-3/TRBV12-4
ASSTQRVEQF
>14|NA|TRBV3-1
ASSHGGGSSYNEQY
>13|TRBJ2-5|TRBV5-1
ASGSRGTYQETQY
>15|TRBJ2-7|TRBV6-2/TRBV6-3
ASRPNVLGETPYEQY
>11|TRBJ2-1|TRBV7-2
ASTTQSYNEQF
>10|TRBJ1-5|TRBV6-6
ASTAGNQPQH
>12|TRBJ1-3|TRBV3-1
ATGTPGGGNTIY
>14|TRBJ1-5|TRBV20-1
SAIRTGVSFNQPQH
>12|TRBJ1-1|TRBV6-1
ASIERVMNTEAF
>12|TRBJ2-7|TRBV29-1
SVELAGVLDEQY
>13|TRBJ2-7|TRBV10-3
AIRHDSGETNEQY
>12|TRBJ2-1|TRBV29-1
SVGGTRSYNEQF
>10|TRBJ2-5|TRBV7-2
ASSLNWETQY
>15|NA|TRBV27
ASSSIDGDPALNEQY